The sequence of this T cell receptor (beta chain) was determined in a study of shared clonotypes between healthy human individuals. Worth noting for this clone: Its target is not known.

CD8 cells regarded as naive lacked CD45RO, were positively chosen for CCR7, and omitted terminally differentiated effector memory CD45RA+ cells. This table comes from immunoSEQ multiplex PCR, and its TCRdb copy is limited to in-frame clones, with some not included. The top ten clones hold more than 0.085% of a sample with some 600,000 clones, approximately 96% of them seen once. Regarding the study as a whole: The study sampled only blood, and tissue repertoires likely differ.

CDR1 and CDR2 from the germline V gene are MDHEN and SYDVKM. CDR3 length: 14 amino acids. The trim removed 5 bases at V and 3 bases at J, leaving 6 bases unmatched. This receptor was obtained from a woman in her twenties or thirties in good health. The rearrangement joins TRBV28 to TRBJ2-5; 7 bases align to TRBD2. What was sequenced was naive CD8+ T cells sorted from blood. CDR3 coding DNA: TGTGCCAGCAGTAGGCTAGCGGACGAAGAGACCCAGTACTTC. Amino acid sequence: CASSRLADEETQYF.